The subject of this entry is one TCR beta chain. Its antigen is still unknown. These data belong to a study of T-cell memory formation after mild COVID-19. Study information: Largely donor-specific TCR clusters were found.

Study-wide results and caveats: Still unconfirmed is whether the second-wave clones peaking on day 37 recognized SARS-CoV-2. Clones contracting day 15 to 85 were balanced CD4/CD8; later expanders leaned CD4+.

The germline V and J ends were trimmed by 6 bases and 0 bases, with 8 bases remaining between them. This CDR3 is built from 13 residues. TCRdb re-derived calls from the 5' RACE reads in MiXCR, one entry per CDR3 protein. Among some 260,000 distinct CDR3 sequences listed, approximately 16% were seen once. The rearrangement links TRBV12-3 or TRBV12-4 to TRBJ1-1, with D unclear. The specimen was PBMCs or a T cell subset sorted from them (not recorded which). This TCR derives from a man between 18 and 29 years old who had mild COVID-19 (a few samples of this study predate the infection). Cell type and time point are not known. This chain's CDR3 is CASRKKMNTEAFF. In nucleotides, the CDR3 is TGTGCCAGCAGGAAAAAAATGAACACTGAAGCTTTCTTT.